The 2 T cell receptor beta chains below come from one sample, sequenced in a study of CD8+CD57+ T cells in acquired aplastic anemia. Sequenced patients had shown CD8+CD57+ cell expansion by flow cytometry. TCR beta VDJ combinations and CDR3 sequences were profiled from genomic DNA. TCRdb processed the reads anew with MiXCR; each CDR3 protein has one entry. This table has roughly 280,000 distinct CDR3 sequences, about 50% appearing once. The sequencing sample was made of sorted CD4+, CD8+, or CD8+CD57+ T cells (not recorded which) from PBMCs. These receptors were obtained from a human donor with aplastic anemia.

The genes are TRBV30 and TRBJ2-7; D may be TRBD1 (6 bases). The V and J ends lost 4 bases and 5 bases respectively, with 9 bases between them. Germline lookup yields CDR1 GTSNPN and CDR2 SVGIG (reference sequence). There are 11 residues in the CDR3. The CDR3, as DNA: TGTGCCTGGAACAGGGTAGACGAGCAGTACTTC. Encoded protein: CAWNRVDEQYF.

The chain uses TRBV19 and TRBJ1-2; D call uncertain. Germline V lookup: CDR1 LNHDA, CDR2 SQIVND (reference sequence). This CDR3 has 12 residues. Trimming took 7 bases from V and 6 from J, leaving 12 bases between them. The CDR3 region is CASKTPRHGYTF. In DNA form, the CDR3 reads TGTGCCAGTAAGACACCGCGGCATGGCTACACCTTC.